The 7 T cell receptor beta chains in this list originate from one sample, sequenced in a study of blood T cell repertoires in COVID-19 (dated by TCRdb to the early 2020s). Library preparation used the immunoSEQ multiplex PCR assay. Held by TCRdb, this immuneACCESS table contains in-frame sequences only and omits some clones. Under half of the omission traces to an unresolved V gene where checked; the cause of the rest is unknown. Counted in this sample were 250,000 or so clones; roughly nine tenths of them appeared once. Clones ranked in the top ten supply 3.5% to 5% of the sample. Sequencing was performed on peripheral blood. These receptor sequences come from a woman in her forties who had recovered from COVID-19.

The chain is built from TRBV5-1 and TRBJ1-4; TRBD1 might be the D (5 bases). From germline, CDR1 is SGHRS and CDR2 YFSETQ. The CDR3 spans 15 residues. The V and J ends lost 1 base and 1 base respectively, with 8 bases between them. The DNA of the CDR3 is TGCGCCAGCAGCTTGCAGGGCGAAACTAATGAAAAACTGTTTTTT. Its protein product is CASSLQGETNEKLFF.

The V gene is TRBV2, the J gene TRBJ1-2; D gene uncertain. Germline-derived CDR1 and CDR2 are SNHLY and FYNNEI. CDR3 length equals 14 residues. The V end lost 7 bases, the J end lost 0 bases, and 12 bases lay between the germline ends. CDR3 coding DNA: TGTGCCAGCACTCCTACAGATCCTAACTATGGCTACACCTTC. Translating gives CASTPTDPNYGYTF.

This clone was observed a single time. V gene TRBV7-6 combines with J gene TRBJ1-2, with D uncertain. The germline CDR1 and CDR2 sequences are SGHVS and FNYEAQ. Trimming cost V 0 bases and J 8 bases, with 25 bases left between them. The CDR3 consists of 18 residues. Written as DNA, the CDR3 is TGTGCCAGCAGCTTAGCCGGCATTGGTACGGTCCACTGGGAGGGCTACACCTTC. As protein: CASSLAGIGTVHWEGYTF.

This clone appeared once. The chain couples TRBV9 to TRBJ2-1; 8 nucleotides match TRBD2. CDR1 and CDR2 from the germline V gene are SGDLS and YYNGEE. The junction had 7 bases not matched to a gene; V was cut back by 1 base and J by 4 bases. The CDR3 covers 16 residues. CDR3 nucleotides: TGTGCCAGCAGCGTAAAGTTTAGCGGGATGTACAATGAGCAGTTCTTC. Protein product: CASSVKFSGMYNEQFF. The whole variable domain, remainder taken from reference TRBV9 and TRBJ2-1, is DSGVTQTPKHLITATGQRVTLRCSPRSGDLSVYWYQQSLDQGLQFLIQYYNGEERAKGNILERFSAQQFPDLHSELNLSSLELGDSALYFCASSVKFSGMYNEQFFGPGTRLTVL.

About this clone itself: A read error may produce the germline difference seen at one junction end. Other DNA sequences in the sample encode the same CDR3. The V and J genes are TRBV19 and TRBJ1-2; 7 positions agree with TRBD1. The CDR3 covers 14 residues. In germline, CDR1 is LNHDA, CDR2 SQIVND (reference sequence). The CDR3 DNA sequence: TGTGCCAGTAGGGAACAGGGGCCGGTCTATGGCTATACCTTC. Translated: CASREQGPVYGYTF. The entire variable domain, with the rest obtained from reference TRBV19 and TRBJ1-2, is as follows: DGGITQSPKYLFRKEGQNVTLSCEQNLNHDAMYWYRQDPGQGLRLIYYSQIVNDFQKGDIAEGYSVSREKKESFPLTVTSAQKNPTAFYLCASREQGPVYGYTFGSGTRLTVV.

V gene TRBV6-1 combines with J gene TRBJ2-1; 12 positions agree with TRBD2. Germline V gene sequence: CDR1 MNHNS, CDR2 SASEGT. The trim removed 0 bases at V and 9 bases at J, leaving 3 bases unmatched. This CDR3 has 15 residues. In nucleotides, the CDR3 is TGTGCCAGCAGTGAAGCTCGACTAGCGGGAGTTGAGCAGTTCTTC. It encodes CASSEARLAGVEQFF.

This clone is a singleton in its sample. The chain joins TRBV2 to TRBJ2-1, with TRBD2 identical over 13 bases. With 4 bases clipped from V and 8 bases from J, the junction kept 2 bases outside the gene matches. CDR1 and CDR2 from the germline V gene are SNHLY and FYNNEI. The CDR3 loop spans 14 amino acids. The CDR3 sequence is CASSGGLAGDEQFF. As DNA, the CDR3 is TGTGCCAGCAGTGGCGGACTAGCGGGAGATGAGCAGTTCTTC.